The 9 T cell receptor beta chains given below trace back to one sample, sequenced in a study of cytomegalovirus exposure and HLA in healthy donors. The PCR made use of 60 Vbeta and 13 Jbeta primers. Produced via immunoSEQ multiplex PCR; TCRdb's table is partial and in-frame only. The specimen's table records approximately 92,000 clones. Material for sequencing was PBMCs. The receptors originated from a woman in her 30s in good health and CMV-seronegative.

The CDR3 sequence: CASSPGSGGTYEQYF. The DNA for the CDR3 is TGTGCCAGCAGCCCCGGGAGCGGGGGCACCTACGAGCAGTACTTC. The rearrangement joins TRBV7-9 to TRBJ2-5; 8 bases align to TRBD2. The DNA matches TRBJ2-7 better at its end, which makes the J call doubtful. CDR1 SEHNR and CDR2 FQNEAQ come from the germline V gene (reference sequence). The CDR3 has 15 residues.

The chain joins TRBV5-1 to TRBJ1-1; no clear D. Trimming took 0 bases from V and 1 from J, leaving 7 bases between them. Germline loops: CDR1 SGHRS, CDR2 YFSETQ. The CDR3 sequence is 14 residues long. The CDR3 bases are TGCGCCAGCAGCTTGGCTAACGGGAACACTGAAGCTTTCTTT. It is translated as CASSLANGNTEAFF.

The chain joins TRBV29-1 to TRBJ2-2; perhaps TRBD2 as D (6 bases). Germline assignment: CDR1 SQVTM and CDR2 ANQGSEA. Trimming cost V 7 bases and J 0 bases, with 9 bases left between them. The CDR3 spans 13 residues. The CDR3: CSAEGPNTGELFF. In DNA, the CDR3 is TGCAGCGCGGAGGGCCCGAACACCGGGGAGCTGTTTTTT.

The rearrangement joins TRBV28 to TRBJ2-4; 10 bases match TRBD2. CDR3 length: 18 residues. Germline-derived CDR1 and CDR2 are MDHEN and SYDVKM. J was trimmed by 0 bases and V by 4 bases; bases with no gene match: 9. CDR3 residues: CASSSGLAGGPAKNIQYF. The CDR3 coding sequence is TGTGCCAGCAGTTCAGGGTTAGCGGGGGGCCCAGCCAAAAACATTCAGTACTTC.

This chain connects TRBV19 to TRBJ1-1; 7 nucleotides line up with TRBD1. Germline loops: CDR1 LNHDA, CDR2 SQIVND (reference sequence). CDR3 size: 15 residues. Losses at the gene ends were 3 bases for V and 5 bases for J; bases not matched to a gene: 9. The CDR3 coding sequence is TGTGCCAGTAGTATTGGAGGGGGCAGCGTTACTGAAGCTTTCTTT. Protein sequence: CASSIGGGSVTEAFF.

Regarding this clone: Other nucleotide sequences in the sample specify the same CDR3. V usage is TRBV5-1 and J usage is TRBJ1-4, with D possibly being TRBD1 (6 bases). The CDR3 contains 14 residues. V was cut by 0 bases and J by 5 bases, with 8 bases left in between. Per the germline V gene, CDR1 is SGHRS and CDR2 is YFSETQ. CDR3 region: CASSLGQGNEKLFF. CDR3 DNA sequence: TGCGCCAGCAGCTTGGGCCAGGGGAATGAAAAACTGTTTTTT.

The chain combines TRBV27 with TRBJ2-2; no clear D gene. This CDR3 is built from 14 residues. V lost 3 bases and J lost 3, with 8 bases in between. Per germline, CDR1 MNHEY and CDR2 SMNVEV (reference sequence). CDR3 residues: CASSFRLYTGELFF. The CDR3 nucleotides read TGTGCCAGCAGTTTTAGACTGTACACCGGGGAGCTGTTTTTT.

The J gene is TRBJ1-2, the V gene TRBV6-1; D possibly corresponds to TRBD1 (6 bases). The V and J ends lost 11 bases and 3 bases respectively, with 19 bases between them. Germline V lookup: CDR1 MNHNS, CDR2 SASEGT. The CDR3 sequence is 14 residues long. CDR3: CAVPGGATYYGYTF. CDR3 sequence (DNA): TGTGCCGTCCCGGGGGGGGCGACTTACTATGGCTACACCTTC.

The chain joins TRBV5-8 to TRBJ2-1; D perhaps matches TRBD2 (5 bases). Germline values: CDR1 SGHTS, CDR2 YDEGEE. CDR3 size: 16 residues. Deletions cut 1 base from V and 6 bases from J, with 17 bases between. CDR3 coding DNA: TGTGCCAGCAGCTTGAATAGAGGGAGCGCGGTCAATGAGCAGTTCTTC. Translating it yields CASSLNRGSAVNEQFF.